One and the same sample provided the 11 T cell receptor beta chains below, sequenced in a study of cytomegalovirus exposure and HLA in healthy donors. The PCR used 60 Vbeta and 13 Jbeta primers. Using immunoSEQ multiplex PCR, the repertoire was profiled, and TCRdb retains in-frame clones only, with some absent. The table has approximately 180,000 clones, roughly 76% seen once; the top ten hold 4.9%. The sequenced sample was PBMCs. These receptors came from a woman aged 18-29 years in good health and CMV-seropositive.

This clone was seen a few times. The genes are TRBV10-3 and TRBJ2-7, with a possible D match to TRBD1 (6 bases). CDR1 is ENHRY and CDR2 is SYGVKD in the germline V gene. Trimming took off 0 bases at V and 5 bases at J, with 17 bases between the two ends. The CDR3 spans 16 residues. The CDR3 region has the DNA TGTGCCATCAGTGAGTCATTTTGGGACAAACCCCACGAGCAGTACTTC. Translation gives CAISESFWDKPHEQYF.

The CDR3 loop is CASSLQELTDTQYF. In nucleotides, the CDR3 is TGCGCCAGCAGCTTACAGGAACTCACAGATACGCAGTATTTT. The chain employs TRBV5-1 and TRBJ2-3; TRBD1 might be the D (5 bases). This CDR3 is 14 amino acids long. Trimming cost V 2 bases and J 2 bases, with 9 bases left between them. Germline V lookup: CDR1 SGHRS, CDR2 YFSETQ.

J is TRBJ2-3 and V is TRBV30; TRBD1 agrees at 9 bases. V lost 3 bases to trimming and J lost 3 bases; unmatched junction nucleotides: 1. There are 13 residues in the CDR3. Germline V CDR1 and CDR2: GTSNPN, SVGIG (reference sequence). CDR3 residues: CAWRTGGTDTQYF. Written as DNA, the CDR3 is TGTGCCTGGAGGACAGGGGGGACAGATACGCAGTATTTT.

This sequence joins TRBV4-1 and TRBJ2-7, with 14 bases aligning to TRBD2. The CDR3 extends over 17 amino acids. V shed 5 bases and J 5 bases; nucleotides not matched to a gene: 11. CDR1 and CDR2 (germline): MGHRA, YSYEKL. CDR3 sequence: CASSTSEGTSGGHEQYF. DNA for the CDR3: TGCGCCAGCAGCACCTCAGAGGGGACTAGCGGGGGTCACGAGCAGTACTTC.

This rearrangement joins TRBV7-9 to TRBJ2-5; D remains ambiguous. Gene TRBJ2-7 matches the end of the DNA better, so the J call may be wrong. The germline V gene encodes CDR1 SEHNR and CDR2 FQNEAQ (reference sequence). The CDR3 contains 14 residues. The CDR3 loop reads CASSQGQDSYEQYF. The DNA of the CDR3 is TGTGCCAGCAGCCAAGGTCAGGATTCCTACGAGCAGTACTTC.

This clone has only one observation. This chain connects TRBV30 to TRBJ2-1; TRBD1 agrees at 7 bases. The CDR3 consists of 14 residues. CDR1 is GTSNPN, CDR2 SVGIG, per germline (reference sequence). Trimming at V came to 3 bases and at J to 2 bases, leaving 4 bases not matched to a gene. The CDR3 loop is CAWSPDRAYNEQFF. CDR3 DNA sequence: TGTGCCTGGAGCCCCGACAGGGCCTACAATGAGCAGTTCTTC.

The chain links TRBV4-3 to TRBJ2-1; perhaps TRBD2 as D (6 bases). Germline loops: CDR1 LGHNA, CDR2 YSLEER. Between the trimmed V and J ends, which lost 3 bases and 8 bases, there was a span of 20 bases. This CDR3 spans 16 amino acids. Written as DNA, the CDR3 is TGCGCCAGCAGCCAGTCCCAGAGAGGAGGGCGCGATGAGCAGTTCTTC. Residues: CASSQSQRGGRDEQFF.

The V gene is TRBV5-1, the J gene TRBJ2-3; 7 bases are shared with TRBD1. V dropped 4 bases and J dropped 1; count of bases not matched to a gene: 9. Germline lookup yields CDR1 SGHRS and CDR2 YFSETQ. The CDR3 has 16 amino acids. The CDR3 protein is CASSAIGGQGTDTQYF. The CDR3 DNA reads TGCGCCAGCAGCGCCATTGGCGGACAGGGCACAGATACGCAGTATTTT.

This clone appeared a single time. V gene TRBV11-3 combines with J gene TRBJ2-1, with TRBD2 matching 8 bases. In germline, CDR1 is SGHNT, CDR2 YENEEA. Unmatched junction bases numbered 15, after V lost 1 base and J lost 10 bases. This CDR3 has 17 amino acids. This CDR3 is CASSLGGSSGRLVEQFF. CDR3 bases: TGTGCCAGCAGCTTAGGGGGGTCTAGCGGGCGACTTGTGGAGCAGTTCTTC.

The chain carries TRBV28 and TRBJ2-3; D is unclear. CDR1 is MDHEN and CDR2 is SYDVKM in the germline V gene. This CDR3 is 14 amino acids long. With 6 bases removed from V and 4 bases from J, the gap between germline ends came to 14 bases. In nucleotides, the CDR3 is TGTGCCAGCAGCAAGCGCCTAGTGGCAGATACGCAGTATTTT. Translating it yields CASSKRLVADTQYF.

The genes are TRBV15 and TRBJ2-3; tentative D call: TRBD1 (7 bases). The ends were cut back, 0 bases at V and 10 bases at J, with 17 bases in the middle. This CDR3 contains 15 residues. CDR1 is LNHNV, CDR2 YYDKDF, per germline (reference sequence). CDR3 protein: CATSRDGAGGGSQYF. Here the CDR3 DNA reads TGTGCCACCAGCAGAGATGGAGCAGGAGGGGGCTCGCAGTATTTT. Variable domain in full (rest from reference TRBV15 and TRBJ2-3): DAMVIQNPRYQVTQFGKPVTLSCSQTLNHNVMYWYQQKSSQAPKLLFHYYDKDFNNEADTPDNFQSRRPNTSFCFLDIRSPGLGDTAMYLCATSRDGAGGGSQYFGPGTRLTVL.